This entry is about one T cell receptor beta chain. Its matching antigen is unknown. The data were obtained in a study of cytomegalovirus exposure and HLA in healthy donors. V was pared by 5 bases and J by 4 bases, with 5 bases of the junction left unmatched. Germline CDR1 is MNHEY and CDR2 is SMNVEV (reference sequence). CDR3 size: 15 residues. In nominal health when sampled, donors likely had unrecorded immune exposures nonetheless. Primers included in the PCR were 60 Vbeta and 13 Jbeta primers. The table came from immunoSEQ multiplex PCR; TCRdb's copy has only in-frame clones and leaves some out. The sample shows 150,000 or so clones, 80% of them seen only once. Study conclusions and caveats: The study labeled under 200 TCR beta chains cytomegalovirus-associated. Associated with HLA alleles at 0.05 false discovery rate in a later analysis were over 15,000 TCR beta sequences.

The source of this sequence is a man younger than 30 in good health and CMV-seropositive. The chain links TRBV27 to TRBJ2-7; 13 bases agree with TRBD2. Sequenced: PBMCs. The CDR3, as DNA: TGTGCCAGCAGTCCCGTGACTAGCGGGGGGTACGAGCAGTACTTC. Its protein is CASSPVTSGGYEQYF.